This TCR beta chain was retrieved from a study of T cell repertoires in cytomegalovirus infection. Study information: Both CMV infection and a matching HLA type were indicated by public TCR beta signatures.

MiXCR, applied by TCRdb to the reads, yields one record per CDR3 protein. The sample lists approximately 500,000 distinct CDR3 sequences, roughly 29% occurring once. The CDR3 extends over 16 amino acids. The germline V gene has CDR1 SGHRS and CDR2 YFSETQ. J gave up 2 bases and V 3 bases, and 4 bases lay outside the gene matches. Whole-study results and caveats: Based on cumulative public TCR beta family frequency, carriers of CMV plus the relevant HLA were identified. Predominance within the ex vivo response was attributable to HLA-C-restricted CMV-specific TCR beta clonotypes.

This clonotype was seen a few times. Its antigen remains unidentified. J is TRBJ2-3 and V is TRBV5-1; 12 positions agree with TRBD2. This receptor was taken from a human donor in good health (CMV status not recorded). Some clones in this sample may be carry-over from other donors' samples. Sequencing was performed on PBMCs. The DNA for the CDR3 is TGCGCCAGCAGCTCGGGGACTAGCGGGCTCACAGATACGCAGTATTTT. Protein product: CASSSGTSGLTDTQYF.